This TCR beta chain derives from a study of blood T cell repertoires in COVID-19 (dated by TCRdb to the early 2020s). In terms of the full investigation: Samples covering the acute and convalescent phases of COVID-19 were provided by collaborators in the United States, Italy and Spain. A freely available public database, intended as a resource for researchers studying the immune response to SARS-CoV-2, is where the repertoires were released. HLA class I and class II types, where available, came from metadata supplied by the sample provider rather than from assay-based typing. The prospective study material was composed of cDNA or gDNA derived from T cells, B-cell-depleted T cells, or PBMCs. Sample metadata almost always included a de-identified subject ID, COVID-19 status, age in years and sex. Deeply sampled blood TCRbeta repertoires from subjects exposed to, actively infected with, or recovered from COVID-19 were included in the dataset. The samples were drawn from the first 160 participants of the ongoing ImmuneRACE study and from 950 to 1,500 subjects provided by 6 global collaborators.

Worth noting for this clone: Its antigen is currently not known. Base qualities are missing; no much larger clone stands one base away.

Points the paper makes about the study in general: Clinical and demographic metadata were provided uncurated, with the amount varying by source and participant.

Counted from cysteine to phenylalanine, this CDR3 has 13 amino acids. Only CDR3 DNA is held: 39 bases, read in frame from base 1. The germline V gene specifies SGHDT as CDR1 and YYEEEE as CDR2. Clipping removes 1 base from V and 11 bases from J, with 8 as the unmatched junction base count. A second Seattle source provided samples from volunteer blood donors who had recovered from COVID-19. The collaborating institutions used their own protocols to collect whole blood in K2EDTA tubes. For TCRbeta analysis, collaborators shipped samples in one of three forms: frozen whole blood, isolated PBMCs, or DNA extracted from either of those sample types. The immunoSEQ Assay, a bias-controlled multiplex PCR, was used to amplify TCRbeta CDR3 regions from genomic DNA. Regarding the original processing steps: The number of nucleated cells in each sample was estimated from the amplification of reference gene primers within the assay. To quantify the absolute abundance of each unique TCRbeta CDR3 rearrangement, sequence reads were collapsed and filtered. Productive Simpson clonality was computed per sample as the square root of Simpson's diversity index over productive rearrangements. TCRdb carries this immuneACCESS record with in-frame sequences only. Its versions omit some clonotypes, under half of them owing to an unresolved V gene in the studies checked, with the rest unexplained. Clone size and V and J calls were adopted from that table, with D and trimming inferred from the DNA. For this sample there are 170,000 or so clones; about nine tenths appear just once. Under 2% of the sample lies in the top ten.

The sequenced sample was peripheral blood. Recombination linked TRBV5-6 to TRBJ1-1; TRBD1 fits 7 bases in the junction. This clonotype originated in a man younger than 30 who had recovered from COVID-19. The CDR3 region reads CASSLSPTGSAFF. At the DNA level, the sequence is TGTGCCAGCAGCTTGAGCCCGACAGGGTCGGCTTTCTTT. Joined to the reference TRBV5-6 and TRBJ1-1 proteins, this CDR3 gives the full variable domain: DAGVTQSPTHLIKTRGQQVTLRCSPKSGHDTVSWYQQALGQGPQFIFQYYEEEERQRGNFPDRFSGHQFPNYSSELNVNALLLGDSALYLCASSLSPTGSAFFGQGTRLTVV.